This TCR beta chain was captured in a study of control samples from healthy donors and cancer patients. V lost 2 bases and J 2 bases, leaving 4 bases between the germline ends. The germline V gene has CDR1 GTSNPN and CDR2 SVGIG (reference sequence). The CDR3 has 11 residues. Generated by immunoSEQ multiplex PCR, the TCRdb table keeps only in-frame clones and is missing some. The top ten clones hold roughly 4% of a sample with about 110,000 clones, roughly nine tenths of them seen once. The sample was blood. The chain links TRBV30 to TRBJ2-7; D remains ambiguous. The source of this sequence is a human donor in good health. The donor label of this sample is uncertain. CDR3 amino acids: CAWSKAYEQYF. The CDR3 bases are TGTGCCTGGAGTAAGGCCTACGAGCAGTACTTC.